This T cell receptor beta chain was sequenced in a study of blood T cells in healthy people across ages. On the study more broadly: The template switching approach captured approximately one barcoded beta molecule for every two T cells.

The study's findings and limits: Per-million-T-cell TCR beta diversity fell roughly linearly with age. Donors of long life had a larger count of naive CD4+ cells and greater diversity than aged donors.

Extractions gave at least 6 micrograms of total RNA per sample. This clonotype was picked up a small number of times. No antigen is known for it. Primers used in a second PCR of about 7 to 12 cycles were a sample-barcoded 5' primer and a J-beta primer mix. MiXCR, applied by TCRdb to the 5' RACE reads, yields one record per CDR3 protein. The sample carries around 800,000 distinct CDR3 sequences, roughly 25% recorded once. CDR3 length: 15 amino acids. Germline V gene sequence: CDR1 SGDLS, CDR2 YYNGEE. Trimming took off 4 bases at V and 5 bases at J, with 18 bases between the two ends. This same sample was also taken into another study, of T cells of mothers and their children.

The chain combines TRBV9 with TRBJ2-5, with a weak D call TRBD2 (6 bases). Sequencing was done on a sample of blood. This TCR derives from a boy aged 10-17 years in good health. The CDR3 sequence: CASSPTGFGGETQYF. CDR3 DNA: TGTGCCAGCAGCCCCACAGGCTTTGGAGGGGAGACCCAGTACTTC.